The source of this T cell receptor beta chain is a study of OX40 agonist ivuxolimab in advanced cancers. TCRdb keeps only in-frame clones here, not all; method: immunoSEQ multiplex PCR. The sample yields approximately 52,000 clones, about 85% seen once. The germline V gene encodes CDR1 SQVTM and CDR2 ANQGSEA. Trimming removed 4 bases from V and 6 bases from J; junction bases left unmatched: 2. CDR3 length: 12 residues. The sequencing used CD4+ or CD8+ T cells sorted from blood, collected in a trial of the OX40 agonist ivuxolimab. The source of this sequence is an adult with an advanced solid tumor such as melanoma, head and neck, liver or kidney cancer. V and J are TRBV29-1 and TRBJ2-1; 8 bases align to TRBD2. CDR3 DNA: TGCAGCGTTGCGAGCGGGAGCAATGAGCAGTTCTTC. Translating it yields CSVASGSNEQFF.